Detailed here is one T cell receptor (beta chain). Its specificity is not known. Germline V gene data show CDR1 as MNHEY and CDR2 as SMNVEV (reference sequence). The CDR3 loop spans 15 amino acids. Between the trimmed V and J ends, which lost 6 bases and 2 bases, there was a span of 13 bases. The data originate from a study of cytomegalovirus exposure and HLA in healthy donors. The wider study: Some 77 million unique TCRs from HLA-typed donors were held in an early release of data. Findings and limits, study-wide: Reportedly, diagnosis of cytomegalovirus status by the classifier showed high specificity and sensitivity. Most subjects had HLA-A and HLA-B alleles reportedly predicted accurately by TCR beta sequences.

Healthy bone marrow donors supplied every sample. The PCR contained 60 Vbeta and 13 Jbeta primers. Method: immunoSEQ multiplex PCR; TCRdb's copy keeps in-frame clones and lacks some. The sample lists approximately 110,000 clones, approximately 81% occurring once. The sequenced sample consisted of PBMCs. The chain carries TRBV27 and TRBJ1-4; perhaps TRBD1 as D (6 bases). The receptor comes from a woman aged 25-40 years in good health and CMV-seronegative. Here the CDR3 reads CASRRGRGTNEKLFF. In DNA, the CDR3 is TGTGCCAGCAGGCGGGGGCGCGGGACTAATGAAAAACTGTTTTTT.